This paragraph covers one T cell receptor (beta chain) sequence. CDR1 and CDR2 (germline): LNHDA, SQIVND (reference sequence). V dropped 5 bases and J dropped 0; count of bases not matched to a gene: 3. This CDR3 region has 15 residues. The data stem from a study of blood T cell repertoires in COVID-19. Study overall: Recovery among Cohort 3 donors was established by two negative PCRs, clearance, or symptom resolution.

As processed by the authors: Amplified reference gene primers provided the basis for estimating nucleated cell counts. Repertoires were generated with immunoSEQ multiplex PCR, while TCRdb's copy carries only in-frame clones and drops some. The V and J calls and clone size are taken from that table; D and trimming were inferred from the DNA. The sample has 250,000 to 300,000 clones; approximately 90% are singletons. The chain couples TRBV19 to TRBJ2-3; 9 bases fit TRBD1. This receptor was identified in a woman aged 55 to 70 in a cohort exposed to, infected with or recovered from COVID-19 (not recorded which). The sample comprised PBMCs or T cells enriched from blood (not recorded which). CDR3 nucleotides: TGTGCCAGTAGTTGGACAGGGGCGAGCACAGATACGCAGTATTTT. Its translation is CASSWTGASTDTQYF.